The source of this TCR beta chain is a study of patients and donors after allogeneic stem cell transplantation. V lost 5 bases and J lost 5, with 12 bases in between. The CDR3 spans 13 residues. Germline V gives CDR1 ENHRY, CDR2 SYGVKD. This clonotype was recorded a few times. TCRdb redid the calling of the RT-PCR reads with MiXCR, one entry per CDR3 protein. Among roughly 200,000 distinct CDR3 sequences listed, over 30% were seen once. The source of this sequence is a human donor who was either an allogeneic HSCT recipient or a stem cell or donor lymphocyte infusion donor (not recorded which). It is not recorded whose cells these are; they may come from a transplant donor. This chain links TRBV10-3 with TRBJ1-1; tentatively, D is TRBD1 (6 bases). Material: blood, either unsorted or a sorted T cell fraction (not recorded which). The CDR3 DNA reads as TGTGCCATCAGTACAGGGAAAGGGACTGAAGCTTTCTTT. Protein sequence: CAISTGKGTEAFF.